Following are 11 T cell receptor beta chains from one sample sequenced in a study of vaccination effects on CD4 cells after COVID-19. The assay was immunoSEQ multiplex PCR, and TCRdb's table has in-frame clones only and misses some. The table shows tens of thousands of clones, with approximately 79% occurring only once. What these receptors recognize is not known. Pools of viral peptides were used by the ViraFEST assay to expand antigen-specific CD4+ T cells ahead of sequencing. Following culture for around 9 days, CD4+ T cells were isolated. None of these healthy vaccinees had been infected with SARS-CoV-2 before vaccination. Source: CD4+ T cells from PBMCs cultured with HCoV-NL63 spike peptides, taken before COVID-19 vaccination. Receptor source: a human donor who received a COVID-19 vaccine.

V is TRBV4-3 and J is TRBJ1-2; D remains ambiguous. Germline V gives CDR1 LGHNA, CDR2 YSLEER. Trimming removed 0 bases at V and 4 bases at J, with 9 bases between. This CDR3 is 14 amino acids long. Here the CDR3 reads CASSQDWQPYGYTF. DNA of the CDR3: TGCGCCAGCAGCCAAGATTGGCAACCCTATGGCTACACCTTC.

This chain uses TRBV23-1 with TRBJ2-7, with 10 positions matching TRBD1. TRBV23-1 is known as an ORF, though its function is uncertain. J was trimmed by 11 bases and V by 8 bases; bases with no gene match: 3. This CDR3 is 10 amino acids long. This chain's CDR3 is CASQDRGEYV. DNA for the CDR3: TGCGCCAGCCAGGACAGGGGGGAGTACGTC.

This chain joins TRBV10-3 and TRBJ1-1; 10 bases fit TRBD1. J gave up 0 bases and V 3 bases, and 7 bases lay outside the gene matches. This CDR3 has 17 residues. Germline loops: CDR1 ENHRY, CDR2 SYGVKD. The CDR3 loop is CAISDDRQGAMNTEAFF. The CDR3 bases are TGTGCCATCAGTGACGACAGACAGGGGGCAATGAACACTGAAGCTTTCTTT.

This chain links TRBV7-8 with TRBJ2-4; 7 bases agree with TRBD1. Per germline, CDR1 SGHVS and CDR2 FQNEAQ. The CDR3 has 16 amino acids. V dropped 5 bases and J dropped 1; count of bases not matched to a gene: 8. CDR3 loop: CASSPRQGNAKNIQYF. Written as DNA, the CDR3 is TGTGCCAGCAGCCCAAGACAGGGTAATGCCAAAAACATTCAGTACTTC.

This clone was seen once. The rearrangement uses TRBV28 and TRBJ1-4; a weak D match, TRBD1 (6 bases). CDR1 is MDHEN and CDR2 is SYDVKM in the germline V gene. CDR3 length equals 13 residues. V was pared by 8 bases and J by 8 bases, with 15 bases between. The CDR3 nucleotides are TGTGCCAGCGTTGGGGGGGCCGGGGAAAAACTGTTTTTT. It translates to CASVGGAGEKLFF.

The gene calls are TRBV25-1 and TRBJ1-3; D not resolved. V lost 5 bases and J lost 2, with 13 bases in between. Germline V CDR1 and CDR2: MGHDK, SYGVNS. The CDR3 consists of 15 residues. CDR3 in DNA: TGTGCCAGCAGTCCTACCGACACCCCTGGAAACACCATATATTTT. It codes for CASSPTDTPGNTIYF.

This clone has just a few counts. The V gene is TRBV7-3, the J gene TRBJ1-1; no definite D call. The CDR3 spans 13 residues. CDR1 is SGHTA and CDR2 is FQGTGA in the germline V gene. V lost 0 bases to trimming and J lost 4 bases, with 6 bases between them. This CDR3 is CASSLTGLTEAFF. CDR3 nucleotide sequence: TGTGCCAGCAGCTTAACAGGGCTCACTGAAGCTTTCTTT.

The gene calls are TRBV11-2 and TRBJ2-7; D gene unclear. This CDR3 spans 15 amino acids. The germline V gene encodes CDR1 SGHAT and CDR2 FQNNGV. The V and J ends lost 5 bases and 1 base respectively, with 15 bases between them. The CDR3 region is CASSPNGPSSYEQYV. The DNA of the CDR3 is TGTGCCAGCAGCCCAAACGGCCCGTCATCCTACGAGCAGTACGTC.

The rearrangement joins TRBV7-3 to TRBJ1-2; tentative D call: TRBD1 (5 bases). From germline, CDR1 is SGHTA and CDR2 FQGTGA. V gave up 5 bases and J gave up 4 bases, with 26 bases separating them. The CDR3 totals 18 residues. The DNA of the CDR3 is TGTGCCAGCAGCCCAGGATCAGGGCTCTCGCCTTCTTTCTATGGCTACACCTTC. It codes for CASSPGSGLSPSFYGYTF.

The chain links TRBV5-5 to TRBJ2-3, with D possibly TRBD2 on 6 matching bases. Germline lookup yields CDR1 SGHKS and CDR2 YYEKEE (reference sequence). V was clipped by 2 bases and J by 2 bases, with 18 bases between them. The CDR3 runs 17 residues. CDR3 in DNA: TGTGCCAGCAGCTTTGGGTCCGGCGGAGGGGACACAGATACGCAGTATTTT. Its translation: CASSFGSGGGDTDTQYF.

The V call is TRBV7-9, the J call TRBJ1-3, with 7 bases that match TRBD1. V gave up 4 bases and J gave up 0 bases; unmatched junction bases: 6. Germline V gene sequence: CDR1 SEHNR, CDR2 FQNEAQ (reference sequence). The CDR3 extends over 16 amino acids. As DNA, the CDR3 is TGTGCCAGCAGCTCCCTGGGACAGACCTCTGGAAACACCATATATTTT. Translated: CASSSLGQTSGNTIYF.